This T cell receptor beta chain was observed in a study of cytomegalovirus exposure and HLA in healthy donors. On the study more broadly: A prior analysis found more than 90 million unique TCR beta sequences from 150 million to 200 million T cells. Study findings and constraints: A highly shared variant cluster was judged a likely technical artifact. Accurate prediction of HLA-A and HLA-B alleles (for most subjects) was reportedly achieved from TCR beta sequences. A later analysis showed TCR association rates differing by HLA locus, peaking at DRB1 and lowest at HLA-C.

The PCR made use of 60 Vbeta and 13 Jbeta primers. The table came from immunoSEQ multiplex PCR; TCRdb's copy has only in-frame clones and leaves some out. The sample totals around 74,000 clones. To note about this clone: What it binds is unknown.

Germline V gene lookup returns CDR1 SGHDN and CDR2 FVKESK. V lost 0 bases and J 0 bases, leaving 15 bases between the germline ends. This CDR3 comprises 19 residues. The V gene is TRBV14, the J gene TRBJ2-6, with D possibly TRBD2 on 7 matching bases. This receptor was taken from a man younger than 40 in good health and CMV-seronegative. Input material: PBMCs. CDR3 residues: CASSQEGGLLSSGANVLTF. CDR3 coding DNA: TGTGCCAGCAGCCAAGAGGGGGGGCTCCTTAGCTCTGGGGCCAACGTCCTGACTTTC.